Listed below are T cell receptor beta chains from one sample, sequenced in a study of control samples from healthy donors and cancer patients. Clones were sequenced by immunoSEQ multiplex PCR, and TCRdb holds only the in-frame ones, with some missing. This table has roughly 120,000 clones, around 89% appearing once. Sequences were obtained from PBMCs. The receptors shown here come from a woman in her fifties or sixties with colorectal cancer. CDR3s include the opening cysteine and the closing phenylalanine or tryptophan. D genes are given only for firm matches. Not all rows give a size; the values are once, few, many and, for expanded clones, a class.

CDR3 protein	CDR3 DNA	D gene	clone size	J gene	V gene
CASSLRLAGGLDEQFF	TGTGCCAGCAGTCTGAGACTAGCGGGAGGGTTGGATGAGCAGTTCTTC	TRBD2	NA	TRBJ2-1	TRBV27
CASSPPGQGVDEQFF	TGTGCCAGCAGCCCTCCGGGACAGGGGGTCGATGAGCAGTTCTTC	TRBD1	NA	TRBJ2-1	TRBV7-9
CASSFGSGETQYF	TGTGCCAGCAGCTTTGGAAGCGGAGAGACCCAGTACTTC	NA	NA	TRBJ2-5	TRBV5-6
CASSEIGGEQFF	TGTGCCAGCAGTGAGATAGGGGGTGAGCAGTTCTTC	NA	NA	TRBJ2-1	TRBV6-1
CATGQGADTQYF	TGTGCCACGGGACAGGGGGCGGATACGCAGTATTTT	TRBD1	NA	TRBJ2-3	TRBV15
CASSLGLATDTQYF	TGTGCCAGCAGTCTGGGACTAGCGACAGATACGCAGTATTTT	TRBD2	NA	TRBJ2-3	TRBV27
CASSLARQRDEQYF	TGCGCCAGCAGCTTGGCCCGACAGAGGGACGAGCAGTACTTC	NA	NA	TRBJ2-7	TRBV5-1
CASSDRGGVNTEAFF	TGTGCCAGCAGCGACCGCGGGGGGGTGAACACTGAAGCTTTCTTT	NA	NA	TRBJ1-1	TRBV9
CASSPWDDQPQHF	TGTGCCAGTAGTCCTTGGGACGATCAGCCCCAGCATTTT	NA	few	TRBJ1-5	TRBV19
CASSAAFRRTGELFF	TGTGCCAGCTCCGCGGCCTTTCGGCGCACCGGGGAGCTGTTTTTT	NA	NA	TRBJ2-2	TRBV7-9
CASSIAAGTTDTQYF	TGTGCCAGTAGTATCGCGGCGGGGACCACAGATACGCAGTATTTT	NA	NA	TRBJ2-3	TRBV19
CASSSGTLRLQF	TGTGCCAGCAGCTCCGGGACTCTGCGACTTCAGTTC	NA	once	TRBJ2-7	TRBV5-6
CASSLYRGSLLSGANVLTF	TGTGCCAGCAGTTTATACCGGGGGTCCCTTCTGTCTGGGGCCAACGTCCTGACTTTC	NA	NA	TRBJ2-6	TRBV28
CASSATGVVEQYF	TGCGCCAGCAGTGCGACAGGGGTTGTCGAGCAGTACTTC	TRBD1	NA	TRBJ2-7	TRBV10-1
CSASGQETQYF	TGCAGTGCTAGCGGACAAGAGACCCAGTACTTC	NA	NA	TRBJ2-5	TRBV20-1
CASSLAGTGGFGYTF	TGTGCCAGCAGCTTAGCCGGGACAGGGGGCTTCGGCTACACCTTC	TRBD1	NA	TRBJ1-2	TRBV11-2
CASKLTGAIYEQYF	TGTGCCAGCAAATTGACGGGCGCCATTTACGAGCAGTACTTC	NA	NA	TRBJ2-7	TRBV27
CASRPGPLSNQPQHF	TGTGCCAGCAGGCCGGGCCCCTTAAGCAATCAGCCCCAGCATTTT	NA	NA	TRBJ1-5	TRBV28
CATSLDLSSGANVLTF	TGTGCCACCAGCCTTGATCTAAGCTCTGGGGCCAACGTCCTGACTTTC	NA	NA	TRBJ2-6	TRBV15
CASAPRSGTNEQFF	TGTGCTAGTGCCCCCAGGAGCGGGACCAATGAGCAGTTCTTC	TRBD2	NA	TRBJ2-1	TRBV12-5
CASSPRPRSSYEQYF	TGTGCCAGCAGTCCTCGACCTAGGAGCTCCTACGAGCAGTACTTC	NA	NA	TRBJ2-7	TRBV5-8
CASSSPGPNEQFF	TGTGCCAGCAGCTCTCCGGGACCCAATGAGCAGTTCTTC	NA	NA	TRBJ2-1	TRBV7-9
CASSLRDEQYF	TGTGCCAGCAGTCTCAGGGACGAGCAGTACTTC	NA	NA	TRBJ2-7	TRBV6-5
CASAGRRDEQFF	TGTGCCAGCGCGGGGAGACGCGATGAGCAGTTCTTC	NA	NA	TRBJ2-1	TRBV6-5
CASRQVGYTF	TGTGCCAGCAGGCAAGTAGGTTACACCTTC	NA	NA	TRBJ1-2	TRBV27
CASSSGVNEQFF	TGTGCCAGCAGTTCAGGGGTCAATGAGCAGTTCTTC	NA	NA	TRBJ2-1	TRBV27
CASSHPLPSSLGGTQYF	TGTGCCAGCAGTCATCCTTTGCCGTCTAGCCTGGGAGGTACGCAGTATTTT	NA	NA	TRBJ2-3	TRBV5-6
CAISDNSNQPQHF	TGTGCCATCAGTGATAATAGCAATCAGCCCCAGCATTTT	NA	NA	TRBJ1-5	TRBV10-3
CATQPGAGVRVEQFF	TGTGCCACTCAACCGGGGGCGGGAGTTAGGGTTGAGCAGTTCTTC	NA	NA	TRBJ2-1	TRBV19
CASRSTGTGAGNEQFF	TGTGCCAGCAGGTCTACCGGGACAGGGGCCGGCAATGAGCAGTTCTTC	TRBD1	NA	TRBJ2-1	TRBV11-2
CASSEAQGPYSNQPQHF	TGTGCCAGCAGTGAAGCGCAAGGACCATATAGCAATCAGCCCCAGCATTTT	NA	few	TRBJ1-5	TRBV6-1
CATFRTGMNTEAFF	TGTGCCACCTTCAGGACAGGGATGAACACTGAAGCTTTCTTT	TRBD1	NA	TRBJ1-1	TRBV19
CASSLASYGYTF	TGTGCCAGCAGCTTGGCTTCCTATGGCTACACCTTC	NA	NA	TRBJ1-2	TRBV5-6
CASLIFQQTSGYTF	TGTGCCAGCCTAATTTTTCAACAGACTAGTGGCTACACCTTC	NA	NA	TRBJ1-2	TRBV2
CASGPRKQPQHF	TGTGCCAGCGGGCCGAGGAAGCAGCCCCAGCATTTT	NA	NA	TRBJ1-5	TRBV19
CASSPLWGKYIQNPRTGELFF	TGTGCCAGCAGTCCCCTATGGGGGAAGTATATCCAAAATCCCCGGACCGGGGAGCTGTTTTTT	NA	NA	TRBJ2-2	TRBV6-6
CASSVDRDNSPLHF	TGCGCCAGCAGCGTGGACAGGGACAATTCACCCCTCCACTTT	TRBD1	NA	TRBJ1-6	TRBV5-1
CASSLGGQGRNTEAFF	TGTGCCAGCAGCTTAGGTGGACAGGGGCGTAATACTGAAGCTTTCTTT	TRBD1	NA	TRBJ1-1	TRBV7-2
CASSSIGNEQFF	TGTGCCAGCAGCTCCATTGGGAATGAGCAGTTCTTC	NA	NA	TRBJ2-1	TRBV7-9
CSASGRVNNEQFF	TGCAGTGCTAGTGGGCGGGTCAACAATGAGCAGTTCTTC	NA	NA	TRBJ2-1	TRBV20-1
CASRMAGGSGETQYF	TGTGCCAGCAGAATGGCGGGGGGATCTGGGGAGACCCAGTACTTC	TRBD2	NA	TRBJ2-5	TRBV2
CASSEGWASYEQYF	TGTGCCAGCAGTGAAGGGTGGGCTAGCTACGAGCAGTACTTC	NA	NA	TRBJ2-7	TRBV6-1
CASSRRPAGEVGTEAFF	TGTGCCAGCTCACGCCGACCGGCAGGGGAGGTTGGCACTGAAGCTTTCTTT	NA	NA	TRBJ1-1	TRBV18
CSVGRQGPTGELFF	TGCAGCGTCGGTAGACAGGGCCCCACCGGGGAGCTGTTTTTT	TRBD1	few	TRBJ2-2	TRBV29-1
CASSLGPRGYPLHF	TGTGCCAGCAGCCTCGGGCCGAGAGGGTACCCCCTCCACTTT	NA	once	TRBJ1-6	TRBV3-1/TRBV3-2
CASSYSSRGVDQPQHF	TGTGCCAGCAGTTACTCATCTAGGGGGGTCGATCAGCCCCAGCATTTT	NA	few	TRBJ1-5	TRBV6-2/TRBV6-3
CATSLRTVNTEAFF	TGTGCCACCAGCCTTAGGACAGTGAACACTGAAGCTTTCTTT	NA	NA	TRBJ1-1	TRBV15
CATRRLAGVGRAGELFF	TGTGCCACCAGAAGACTAGCGGGAGTGGGTCGGGCCGGGGAGCTGTTTTTT	TRBD2	NA	TRBJ2-2	TRBV15
CASSRSRGYTF	TGTGCCAGCAGTCGGAGCAGGGGCTACACCTTC	NA	NA	TRBJ1-2	TRBV12-3/TRBV12-4
CAVAGDHEQYF	TGTGCGGTAGCGGGGGACCACGAGCAGTACTTC	TRBD2	NA	TRBJ2-7	TRBV6-6
CASSNTDRVNTEAFF	TGTGCCAGTAGTAATACGGACAGGGTGAACACTGAAGCTTTCTTT	TRBD1	NA	TRBJ1-1	TRBV19
CASSQGLAAFF	TGTGCCAGTAGTCAGGGTCTAGCAGCTTTCTTT	NA	once	TRBJ1-1	TRBV19
CASSRYLTQTNSPLHF	TGTGCCAGCAGCCGATATTTAACACAGACCAATTCACCCCTCCACTTT	NA	NA	TRBJ1-6	TRBV7-9
CASSQDAVGRLNYGYTF	TGTGCCAGCAGCCAAGATGCGGTGGGGCGGCTTAACTATGGCTACACCTTC	NA	NA	TRBJ1-2	TRBV4-2
CASSSDLYTQYF	TGTGCCAGCAGTTCGGACTTATATACGCAGTATTTT	NA	NA	TRBJ2-3	TRBV12-3/TRBV12-4